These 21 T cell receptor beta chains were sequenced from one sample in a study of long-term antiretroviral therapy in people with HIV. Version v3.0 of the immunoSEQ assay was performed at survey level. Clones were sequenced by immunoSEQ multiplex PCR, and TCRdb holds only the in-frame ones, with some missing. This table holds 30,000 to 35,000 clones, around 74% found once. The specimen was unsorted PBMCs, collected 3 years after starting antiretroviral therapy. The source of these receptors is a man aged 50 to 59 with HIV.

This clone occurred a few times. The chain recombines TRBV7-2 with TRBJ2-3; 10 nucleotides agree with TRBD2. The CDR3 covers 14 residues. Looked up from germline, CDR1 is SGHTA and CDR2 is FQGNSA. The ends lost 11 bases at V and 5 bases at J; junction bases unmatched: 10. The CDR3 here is CAGGSGRVEDTQYF. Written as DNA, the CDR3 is TGTGCCGGAGGCAGCGGGAGGGTCGAAGATACGCAGTATTTT.

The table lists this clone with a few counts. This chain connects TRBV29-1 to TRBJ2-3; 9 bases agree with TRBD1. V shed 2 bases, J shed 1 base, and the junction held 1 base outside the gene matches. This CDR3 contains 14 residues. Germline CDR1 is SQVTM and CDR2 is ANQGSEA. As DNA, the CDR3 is TGCAGCGTTGAAAGGGACAGGGGCACAGATACGCAGTATTTT. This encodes CSVERDRGTDTQYF.

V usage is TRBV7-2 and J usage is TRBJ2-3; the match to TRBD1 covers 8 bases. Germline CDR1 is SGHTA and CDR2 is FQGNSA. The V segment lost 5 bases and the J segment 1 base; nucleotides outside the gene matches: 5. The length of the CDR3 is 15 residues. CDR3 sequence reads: CASSIPQGGTDTQYF. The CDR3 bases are TGTGCCAGCAGCATCCCACAGGGGGGCACAGATACGCAGTATTTT. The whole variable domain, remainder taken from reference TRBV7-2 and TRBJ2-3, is GAGVSQSPSNKVTEKGKDVELRCDPISGHTALYWYRQSLGQGLEFLIYFQGNSAPDKSGLPSDRFSAERTGGSVSTLTIQRTQQEDSAVYLCASSIPQGGTDTQYFGPGTRLTVL.

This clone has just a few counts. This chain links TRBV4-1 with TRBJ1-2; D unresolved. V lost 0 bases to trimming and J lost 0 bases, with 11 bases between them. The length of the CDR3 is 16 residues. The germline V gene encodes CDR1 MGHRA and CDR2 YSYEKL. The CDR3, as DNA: TGCGCCAGCAGCCAAGAAGCCTGGCTGGCTAACTATGGCTACACCTTC. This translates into CASSQEAWLANYGYTF.

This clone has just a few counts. The chain's CDR3 is CASSQGANTEAFF. CDR3 DNA sequence: TGTGCCAGCAGTCAGGGGGCGAACACTGAAGCTTTCTTT. The rearrangement links TRBV7-4 to TRBJ1-1; 8 positions match TRBD1. The junction had 1 base not matched to a gene; V was cut back by 6 bases and J by 1 base. Germline assignment: CDR1 SGHVT and CDR2 SQSDAQ. The CDR3 runs to 13 residues. Full variable domain (outside the CDR3, taken from reference TRBV7-4 and TRBJ1-1): GAGVSQSPRYKVAKRGRDVALRCDSISGHVTLYWYRQTLGQGSEVLTYSQSDAQRDKSGRPSGRFSAERPERSVSTLKIQRTEQGDSAVYLCASSQGANTEAFFGQGTRLTVV.

The CDR3 sequence: CASRSKGTGVVGELFF. The CDR3 nucleotides are TGTGCCAGCAGATCTAAGGGGACAGGGGTTGTCGGGGAGCTGTTTTTT. The chain couples TRBV27 to TRBJ2-2; the match to TRBD1 covers 10 bases. In germline, CDR1 is MNHEY, CDR2 SMNVEV (reference sequence). This CDR3 contains 16 residues. With 6 bases clipped from V and 7 bases from J, the junction kept 11 bases outside the gene matches.

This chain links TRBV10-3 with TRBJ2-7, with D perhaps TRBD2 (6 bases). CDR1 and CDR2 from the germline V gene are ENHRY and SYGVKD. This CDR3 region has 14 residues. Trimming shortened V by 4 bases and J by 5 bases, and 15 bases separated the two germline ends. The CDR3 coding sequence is TGTGCCATCAGTGGCAGCGCCGGCGGGGACGAGCAGTACTTC. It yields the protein CAISGSAGGDEQYF.

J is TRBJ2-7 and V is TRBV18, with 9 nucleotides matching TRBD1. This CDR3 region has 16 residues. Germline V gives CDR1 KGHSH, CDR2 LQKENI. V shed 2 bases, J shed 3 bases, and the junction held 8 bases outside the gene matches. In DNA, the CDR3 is TGTGCCAGCTCACCAACCATGGGACAGGGTAACTACGAGCAGTACTTC. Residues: CASSPTMGQGNYEQYF.

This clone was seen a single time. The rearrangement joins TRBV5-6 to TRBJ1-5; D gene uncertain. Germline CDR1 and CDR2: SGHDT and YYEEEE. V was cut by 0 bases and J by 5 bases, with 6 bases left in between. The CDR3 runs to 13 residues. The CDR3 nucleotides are TGTGCCAGCAGCTTGGCTGTTGATCAGCCCCAGCATTTT. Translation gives CASSLAVDQPQHF.

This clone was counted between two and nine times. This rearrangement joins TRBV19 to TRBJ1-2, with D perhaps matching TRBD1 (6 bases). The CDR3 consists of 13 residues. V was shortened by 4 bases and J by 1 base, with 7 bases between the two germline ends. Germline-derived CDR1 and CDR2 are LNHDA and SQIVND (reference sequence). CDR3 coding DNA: TGTGCCAGTAGTAGACAGGATAACTATGGCTACACCTTC. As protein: CASSRQDNYGYTF.

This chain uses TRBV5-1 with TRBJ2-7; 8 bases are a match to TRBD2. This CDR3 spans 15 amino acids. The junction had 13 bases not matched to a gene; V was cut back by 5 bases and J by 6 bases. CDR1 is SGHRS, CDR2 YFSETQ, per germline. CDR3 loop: CASSLLGAGEGEQYF. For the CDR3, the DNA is TGCGCCAGCAGTCTCCTAGGAGCGGGAGAGGGCGAGCAGTACTTC.

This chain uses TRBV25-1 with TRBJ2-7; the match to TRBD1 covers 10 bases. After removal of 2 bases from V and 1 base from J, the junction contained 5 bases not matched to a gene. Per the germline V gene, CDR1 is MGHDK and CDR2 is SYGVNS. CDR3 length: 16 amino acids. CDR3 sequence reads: CASSEGQGGRSYEQYF. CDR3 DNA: TGTGCCAGCAGTGAAGGACAGGGGGGGCGATCCTACGAGCAGTACTTC.

The CDR3 is CASSLGQGAYEQYF. The CDR3 nucleotides read TGCGCCAGCAGCCTCGGACAGGGCGCCTACGAGCAGTACTTC. The J gene is TRBJ2-7, the V gene TRBV5-1; TRBD1 matches at 8 bases. The CDR3 covers 14 residues. Trimming removed 4 bases from V and 2 bases from J; junction bases left unmatched: 5. CDR1 and CDR2 from the germline V gene are SGHRS and YFSETQ.

CDR3 protein: CAWDRGPDTQYF. Here the CDR3 DNA reads TGTGCCTGGGACAGGGGTCCAGATACGCAGTATTTT. J is TRBJ2-3 and V is TRBV30; 8 nucleotides line up with TRBD1. The CDR3 has 12 amino acids. Germline values: CDR1 GTSNPN, CDR2 SVGIG (reference sequence). The trim removed 5 bases at V and 4 bases at J, leaving 2 bases unmatched. The entire variable domain, with the rest obtained from reference TRBV30 and TRBJ2-3, is as follows: SQTIHQWPATLVQPVGSPLSLECTVEGTSNPNLYWYRQAAGRGLQLLFYSVGIGQISSEVPQNLSASRPQDRQFILSSKKLLLSDSGFYLCAWDRGPDTQYFGPGTRLTVL.

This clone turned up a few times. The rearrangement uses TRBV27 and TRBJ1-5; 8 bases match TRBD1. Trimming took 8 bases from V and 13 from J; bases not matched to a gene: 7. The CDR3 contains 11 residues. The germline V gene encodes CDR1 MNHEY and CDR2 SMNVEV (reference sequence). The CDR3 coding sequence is TGTGCCAGCGGTGAACAGGGGGTGCAGCATTTT. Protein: CASGEQGVQHF.

CDR3 residues: CAWAPSDTQYF. In DNA, the CDR3 is TGTGCCTGGGCCCCATCAGATACGCAGTATTTT. The V call is TRBV30, the J call TRBJ2-3; D is unclear. CDR1 and CDR2 from the germline V gene are GTSNPN and SVGIG (reference sequence). The CDR3 has 11 residues. V lost 5 bases and J lost 4, with 7 bases in between.

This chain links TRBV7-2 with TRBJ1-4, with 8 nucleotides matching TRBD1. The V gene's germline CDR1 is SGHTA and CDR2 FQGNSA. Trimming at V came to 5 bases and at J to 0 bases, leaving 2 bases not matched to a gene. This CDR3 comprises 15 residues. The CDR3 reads CASSPQGATNEKLFF. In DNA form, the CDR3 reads TGTGCCAGCAGCCCACAGGGGGCAACTAATGAAAAACTGTTTTTT. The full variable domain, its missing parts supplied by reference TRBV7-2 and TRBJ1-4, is GAGVSQSPSNKVTEKGKDVELRCDPISGHTALYWYRQSLGQGLEFLIYFQGNSAPDKSGLPSDRFSAERTGGSVSTLTIQRTQQEDSAVYLCASSPQGATNEKLFFGSGTQLSVL.

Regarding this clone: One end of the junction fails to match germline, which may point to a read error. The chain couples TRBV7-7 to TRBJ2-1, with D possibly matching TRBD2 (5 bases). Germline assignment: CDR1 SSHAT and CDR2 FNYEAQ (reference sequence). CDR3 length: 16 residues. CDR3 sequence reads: CASSSGVGGSYNEQFF. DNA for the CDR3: TGTGCTAGCAGCTCTGGGGTCGGAGGCTCCTACAATGAGCAGTTCTTC.

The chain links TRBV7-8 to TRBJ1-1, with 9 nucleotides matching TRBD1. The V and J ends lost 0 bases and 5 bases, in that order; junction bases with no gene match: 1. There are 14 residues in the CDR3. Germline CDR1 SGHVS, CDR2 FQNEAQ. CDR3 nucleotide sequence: TGTGCCAGCAGCTTAGCCGGACAGGGGACTGAAGCTTTCTTT. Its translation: CASSLAGQGTEAFF.

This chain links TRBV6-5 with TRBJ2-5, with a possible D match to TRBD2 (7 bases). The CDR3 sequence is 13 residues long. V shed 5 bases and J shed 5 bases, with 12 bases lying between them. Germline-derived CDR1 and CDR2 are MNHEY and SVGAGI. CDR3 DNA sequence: TGTGCCAGCAGTGCTCGGGGGGCCGAGACCCAGTACTTC. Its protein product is CASSARGAETQYF.

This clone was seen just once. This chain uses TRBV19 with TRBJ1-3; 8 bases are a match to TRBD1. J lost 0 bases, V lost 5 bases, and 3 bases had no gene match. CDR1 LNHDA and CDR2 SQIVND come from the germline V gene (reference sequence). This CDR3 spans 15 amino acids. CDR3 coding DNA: TGTGCCAGTAGTGCACAGGGGGTCTCTGGAAACACCATATATTTT. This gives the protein CASSAQGVSGNTIYF.